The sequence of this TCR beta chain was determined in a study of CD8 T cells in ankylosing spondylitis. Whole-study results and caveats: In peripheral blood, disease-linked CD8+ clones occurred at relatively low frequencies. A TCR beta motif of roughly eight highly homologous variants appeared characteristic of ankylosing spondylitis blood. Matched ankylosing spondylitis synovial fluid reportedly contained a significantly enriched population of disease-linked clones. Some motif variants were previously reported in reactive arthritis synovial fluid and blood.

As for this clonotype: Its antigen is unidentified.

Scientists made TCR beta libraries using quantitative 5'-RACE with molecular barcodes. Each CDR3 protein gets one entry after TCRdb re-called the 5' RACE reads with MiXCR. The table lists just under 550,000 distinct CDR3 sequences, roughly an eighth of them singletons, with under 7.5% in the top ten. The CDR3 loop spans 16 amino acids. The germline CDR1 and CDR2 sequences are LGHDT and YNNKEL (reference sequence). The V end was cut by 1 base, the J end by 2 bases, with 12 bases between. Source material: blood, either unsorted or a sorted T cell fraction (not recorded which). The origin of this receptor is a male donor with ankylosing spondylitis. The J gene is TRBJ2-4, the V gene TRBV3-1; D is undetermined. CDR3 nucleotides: TGTGCCAGCAGCCAAGCTGGACGGCATTCCAAAAACATTCAGTACTTC. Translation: CASSQAGRHSKNIQYF.